This TCR beta chain was observed in a study of sequential checkpoint blockade in melanoma. Background on the study: Arm A got nivolumab then ipilimumab; arm B the reverse, 1:1. Maintenance nivolumab came after either treatment sequence.

Only in-frame clones appear in the TCRdb table, and some are missing; sequencing was by immunoSEQ multiplex PCR. Of about 5,000 clones in the sample, 55% were seen once. Treatment indicated: randomized to nivolumab then ipilimumab (arm A) or the reverse (arm B). Patients had received no earlier DNA-damaging chemotherapy. Live CD3+CD8+ CD19− CD56− cells were sorted from PBMCs. This material consisted of CD8+ T cells sorted from blood (inferred from file names), taken from a patient given nivolumab and ipilimumab in sequence. The source is a human donor with melanoma.

The DNA of the CDR3 is TGTGCTAGTGGTCTCCGGGACAGGGGGCCCGGGGAGCTGTTTTTT. Its protein is CASGLRDRGPGELFF. The chain uses TRBV12-5 and TRBJ2-2; 12 bases map to TRBD1. The germline CDR1 and CDR2 sequences are LGHNT and FRNRAP. After removal of 5 bases from V and 6 bases from J, the junction contained 4 bases not matched to a gene. The CDR3 has 15 amino acids.